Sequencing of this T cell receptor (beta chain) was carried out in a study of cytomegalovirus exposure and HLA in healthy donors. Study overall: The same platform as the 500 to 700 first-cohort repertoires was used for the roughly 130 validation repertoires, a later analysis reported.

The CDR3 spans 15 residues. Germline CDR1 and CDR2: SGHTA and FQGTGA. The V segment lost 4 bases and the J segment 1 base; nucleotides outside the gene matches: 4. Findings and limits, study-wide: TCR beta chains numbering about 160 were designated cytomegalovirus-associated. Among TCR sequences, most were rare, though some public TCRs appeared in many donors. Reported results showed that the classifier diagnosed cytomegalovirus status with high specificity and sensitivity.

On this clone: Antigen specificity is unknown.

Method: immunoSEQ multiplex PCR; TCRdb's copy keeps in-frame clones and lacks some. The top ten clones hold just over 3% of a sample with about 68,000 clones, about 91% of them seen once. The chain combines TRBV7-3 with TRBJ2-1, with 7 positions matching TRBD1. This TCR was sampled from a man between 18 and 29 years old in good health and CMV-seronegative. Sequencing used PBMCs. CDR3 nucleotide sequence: TGTGCCAGCAGCTCCTCAGGGGGATCCTACAATGAGCAGTTCTTC. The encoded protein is CASSSSGGSYNEQFF.